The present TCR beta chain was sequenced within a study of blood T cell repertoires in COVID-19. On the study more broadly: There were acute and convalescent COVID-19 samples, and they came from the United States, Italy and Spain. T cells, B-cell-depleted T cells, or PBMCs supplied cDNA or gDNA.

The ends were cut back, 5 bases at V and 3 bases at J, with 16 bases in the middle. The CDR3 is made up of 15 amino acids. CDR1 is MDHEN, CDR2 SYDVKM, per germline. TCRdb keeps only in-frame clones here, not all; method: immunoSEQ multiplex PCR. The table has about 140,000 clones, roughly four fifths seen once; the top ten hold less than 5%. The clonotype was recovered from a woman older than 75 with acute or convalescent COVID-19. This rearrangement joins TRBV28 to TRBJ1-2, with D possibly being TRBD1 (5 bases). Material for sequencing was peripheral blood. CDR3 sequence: CASSQPTGTYYGYTF. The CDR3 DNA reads TGTGCCAGCAGTCAACCAACCGGGACTTACTATGGCTACACCTTC.